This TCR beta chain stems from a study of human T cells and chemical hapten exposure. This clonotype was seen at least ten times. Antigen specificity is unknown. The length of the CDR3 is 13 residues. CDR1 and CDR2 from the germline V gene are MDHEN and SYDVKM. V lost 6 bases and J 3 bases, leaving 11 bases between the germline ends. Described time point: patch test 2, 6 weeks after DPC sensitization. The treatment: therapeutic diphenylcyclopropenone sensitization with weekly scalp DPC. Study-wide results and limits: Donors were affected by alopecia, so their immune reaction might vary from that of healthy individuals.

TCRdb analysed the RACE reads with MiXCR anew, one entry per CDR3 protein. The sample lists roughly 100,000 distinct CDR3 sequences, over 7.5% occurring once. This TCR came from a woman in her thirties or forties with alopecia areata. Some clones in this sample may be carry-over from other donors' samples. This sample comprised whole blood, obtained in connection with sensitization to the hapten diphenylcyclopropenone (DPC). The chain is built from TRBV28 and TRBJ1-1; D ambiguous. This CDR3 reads CASSSPGDTEAFF. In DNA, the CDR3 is TGTGCCAGCAGCTCTCCTGGGGACACTGAAGCTTTCTTT.